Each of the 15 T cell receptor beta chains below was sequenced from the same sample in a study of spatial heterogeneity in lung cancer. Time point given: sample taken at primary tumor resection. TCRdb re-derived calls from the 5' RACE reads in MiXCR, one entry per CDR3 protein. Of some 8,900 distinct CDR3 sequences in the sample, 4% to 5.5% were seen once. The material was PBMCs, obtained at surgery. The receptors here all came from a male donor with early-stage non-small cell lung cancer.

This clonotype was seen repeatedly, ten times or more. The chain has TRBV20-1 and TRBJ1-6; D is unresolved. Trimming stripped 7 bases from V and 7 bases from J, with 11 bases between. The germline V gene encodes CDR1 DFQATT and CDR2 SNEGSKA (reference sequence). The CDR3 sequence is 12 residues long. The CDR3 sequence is CSVERGNSPLHF. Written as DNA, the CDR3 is TGCAGTGTAGAGCGCGGGAATTCACCCCTCCACTTT.

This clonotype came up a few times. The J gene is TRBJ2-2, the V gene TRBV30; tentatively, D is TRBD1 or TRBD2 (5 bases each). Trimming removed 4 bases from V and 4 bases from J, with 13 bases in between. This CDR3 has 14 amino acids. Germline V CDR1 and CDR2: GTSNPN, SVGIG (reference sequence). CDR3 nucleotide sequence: TGTGCCTGGATTGGCAGGGACCTCACCGGGGAGCTGTTTTTT. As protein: CAWIGRDLTGELFF.

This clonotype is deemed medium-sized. Here the CDR3 DNA reads TGCAGTGCTACGCTCACAGATACGCAGTATTTT. Its translation is CSATLTDTQYF. The chain has TRBV20-1 and TRBJ2-3; D is undetermined. Germline lookup yields CDR1 DFQATT and CDR2 SNEGSKA (reference sequence). The germline V and J ends were trimmed by 4 bases and 2 bases, with 4 bases remaining between them. The CDR3 is 11 amino acids.

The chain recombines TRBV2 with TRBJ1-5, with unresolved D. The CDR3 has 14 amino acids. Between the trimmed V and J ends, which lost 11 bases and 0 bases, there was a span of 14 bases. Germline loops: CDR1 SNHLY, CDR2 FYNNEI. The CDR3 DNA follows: TGTGCCTCCACGGGTGGAAATAGCAATCAGCCCCAGCATTTT. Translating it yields CASTGGNSNQPQHF.

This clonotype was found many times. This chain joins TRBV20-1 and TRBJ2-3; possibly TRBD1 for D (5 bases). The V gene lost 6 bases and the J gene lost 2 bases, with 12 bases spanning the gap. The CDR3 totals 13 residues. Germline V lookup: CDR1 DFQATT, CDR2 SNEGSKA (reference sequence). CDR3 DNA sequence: TGCAGTGCAAGACCAGGGTACACAGATACGCAGTATTTT. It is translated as CSARPGYTDTQYF.

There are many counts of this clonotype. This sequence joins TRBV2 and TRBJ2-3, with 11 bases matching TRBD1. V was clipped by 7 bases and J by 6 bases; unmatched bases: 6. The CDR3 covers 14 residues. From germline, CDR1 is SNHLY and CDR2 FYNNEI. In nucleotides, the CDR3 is TGTGCCAGCACGGACAGGGGGCAAGAGGATACGCAGTATTTT. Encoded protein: CASTDRGQEDTQYF.

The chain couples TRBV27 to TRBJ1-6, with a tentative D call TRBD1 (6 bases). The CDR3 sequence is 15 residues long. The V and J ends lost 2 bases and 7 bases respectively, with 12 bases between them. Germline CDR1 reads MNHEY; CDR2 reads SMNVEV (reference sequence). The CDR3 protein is CASSLTGFGNSPLHF. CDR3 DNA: TGTGCCAGCAGTTTAACAGGGTTCGGGAATTCACCCCTCCACTTT.

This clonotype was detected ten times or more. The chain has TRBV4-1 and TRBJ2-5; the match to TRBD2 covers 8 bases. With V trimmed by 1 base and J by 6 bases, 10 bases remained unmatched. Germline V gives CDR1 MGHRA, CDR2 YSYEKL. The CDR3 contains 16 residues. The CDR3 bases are TGCGCCAGCAGCCAAGGCTCATGGACTAGCTTAAAGACCCAGTACTTC. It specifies CASSQGSWTSLKTQYF.

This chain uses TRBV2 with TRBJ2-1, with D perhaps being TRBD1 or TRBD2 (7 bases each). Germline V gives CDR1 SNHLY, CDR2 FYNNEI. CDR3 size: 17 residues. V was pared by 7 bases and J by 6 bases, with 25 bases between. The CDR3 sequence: CASTRPPSGGGINEQFF. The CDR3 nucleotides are TGTGCCAGCACCCGACCTCCTTCAGGGGGGGGCATCAATGAGCAGTTCTTC.

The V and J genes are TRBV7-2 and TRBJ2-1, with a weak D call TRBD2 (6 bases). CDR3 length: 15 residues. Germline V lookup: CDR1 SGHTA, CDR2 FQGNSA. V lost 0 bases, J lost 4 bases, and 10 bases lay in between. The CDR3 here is CASSLAGGRYNEQFF. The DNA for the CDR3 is TGTGCCAGCAGCTTAGCGGGGGGACGGTACAATGAGCAGTTCTTC.

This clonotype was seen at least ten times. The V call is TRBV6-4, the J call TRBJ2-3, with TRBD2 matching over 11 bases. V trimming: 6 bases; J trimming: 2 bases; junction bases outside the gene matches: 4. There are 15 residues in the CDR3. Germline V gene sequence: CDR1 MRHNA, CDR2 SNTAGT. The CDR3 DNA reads TGTGCCAGCAGCCTGGGACTAGCGGACACAGATACGCAGTATTTT. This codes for CASSLGLADTDTQYF.

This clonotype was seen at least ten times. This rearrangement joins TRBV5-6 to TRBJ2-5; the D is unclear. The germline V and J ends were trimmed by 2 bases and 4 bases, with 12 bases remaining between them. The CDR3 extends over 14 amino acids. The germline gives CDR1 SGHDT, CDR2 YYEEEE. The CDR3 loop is CASSLNRLGETQYF. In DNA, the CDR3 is TGTGCCAGCAGCTTAAACAGACTGGGAGAGACCCAGTACTTC.

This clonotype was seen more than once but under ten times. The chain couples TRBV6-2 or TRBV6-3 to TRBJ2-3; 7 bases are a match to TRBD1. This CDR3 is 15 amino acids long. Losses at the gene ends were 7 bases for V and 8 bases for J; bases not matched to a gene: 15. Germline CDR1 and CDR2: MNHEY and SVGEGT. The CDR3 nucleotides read TGTGCCAGCACCGATCCGACAGGGTTGTACGGTACGCAGTATTTT. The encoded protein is CASTDPTGLYGTQYF.

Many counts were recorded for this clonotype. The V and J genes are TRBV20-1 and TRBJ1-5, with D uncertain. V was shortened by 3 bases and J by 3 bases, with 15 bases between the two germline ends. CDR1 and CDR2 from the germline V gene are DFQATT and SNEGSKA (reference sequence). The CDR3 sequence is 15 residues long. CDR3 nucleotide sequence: TGCAGTGCTAGGGAGCTTCTAAACCCCAATCAGCCCCAGCATTTT. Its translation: CSARELLNPNQPQHF.

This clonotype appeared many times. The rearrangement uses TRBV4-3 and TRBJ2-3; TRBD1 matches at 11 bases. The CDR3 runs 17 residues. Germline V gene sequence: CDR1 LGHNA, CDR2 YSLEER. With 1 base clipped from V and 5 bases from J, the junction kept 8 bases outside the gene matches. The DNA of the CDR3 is TGCGCCAGCAGCCAAGGCCGGGACAGGGGGTATATAGATACGCAGTATTTT. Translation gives CASSQGRDRGYIDTQYF.